This T cell receptor (beta chain) was retrieved from a study of identical twins. Germline CDR1 reads LGHNA; CDR2 reads YNFKEQ. The CDR3 length is 19 residues. V gave up 4 bases and J gave up 0 bases; unmatched junction bases: 7. The donors were all healthy and Caucasian. One entry per CDR3 protein, called by TCRdb with MiXCR from the 5' RACE reads. This table holds about 690,000 distinct CDR3 sequences, roughly 20% found once. These same records also appear under a second study, on T cells expressing NK-cell markers. That work states: Sorted T-cell subsets CD3+CD56+NKG2C+, CD3+CD56+NKG2C- and CD3+CD56-NKG2C+ were TCR beta-sequenced. NKG2C+ dominant clonotypes from 6 or 7 donors made up roughly 1.0-8% of CD8+ T cells.

The specimen was PBMCs. The chain links TRBV4-2 to TRBJ2-1; 15 nucleotides agree with TRBD2. This TCR was sampled from a woman aged 18-29 years in good health. CDR3 in amino acids: CASSPIGLAGGSSYNEQFF. The CDR3 DNA sequence: TGTGCCAGCAGCCCCATAGGACTAGCGGGGGGGAGCTCCTACAATGAGCAGTTCTTC.